This TCR beta chain comes out of a study of T cell repertoires in cytomegalovirus infection. The overall study: Shared public TCR beta signatures pointed to both CMV infection and a matching HLA type. The study, taken as a whole, reports: CMV-specific TCR beta clonotypes restricted by HLA-C were the ones dominating the ex vivo response.

MiXCR was run by TCRdb on the reads, yielding one entry per CDR3 protein. This table has approximately 120,000 distinct CDR3 sequences, over 25% appearing once. Germline CDR1 reads LNHDA; CDR2 reads SQIVND (reference sequence). Trimming cost V 0 bases and J 3 bases, with 12 bases left between them. This CDR3 has 16 residues. In the case of this clonotype: The target antigen is unknown.

The source material was CD8+ T cells from cultured PBMCs, sampled from culture after CMV antigen stimulation. V and J are TRBV19 and TRBJ2-1, with D possibly TRBD1 on 5 matching bases. This TCR was sampled from a human donor in good health (CMV status not recorded). Some clones in this sample may be carry-over from other donors' samples. This CDR3 reads CASSIDGTGYYNEQFF. The DNA for the CDR3 is TGTGCCAGTAGTATAGATGGAACAGGATACTACAATGAGCAGTTCTTC.